The clone carrying this T cell receptor beta chain was observed once. Its matching antigen is unknown. The assay was immunoSEQ multiplex PCR, and TCRdb's table has in-frame clones only and misses some. The table lists about 170,000 clones, around 89% of them singletons. The data are from a study of T cell responses to AZD1222 COVID-19 vaccine. Study-level points and caveats: Repertoire sampling was restricted to post-peak T cell response timepoints. Dominant CD4 TCR responses targeted spike regions 160-218 and 743-854. Unmutated variant regions reportedly attract nearly half of all spike-specific TCRs.

Germline V lookup: CDR1 SNHLY, CDR2 FYNNEI. This CDR3 comprises 15 residues. The trim removed 7 bases at V and 6 bases at J, leaving 15 bases unmatched. Sequenced here: peripheral blood, sampled 28 days after the second dose of the MenACWY control vaccine. This clonotype was obtained from an adult who received the MenACWY meningococcal vaccine as a control. The chain is built from TRBV2 and TRBJ2-7, with TRBD2 matching 7 bases. Written as DNA, the CDR3 is TGTGCCAGCACGACCAGGTGGGCGGGAGCCAGCGAGCAGTACTTC. Its translation is CASTTRWAGASEQYF.